Given below is one TCR beta chain in context. In the same sample, other DNA sequences code for this CDR3. These data are taken from a study of blood T cell repertoires in COVID-19. Per the original data handling: Reference gene primers were amplified, and this amplification served to estimate nucleated cell counts. Profiled with immunoSEQ multiplex PCR; TCRdb holds only in-frame clones, not every one. The V and J calls and the clone size are those of that table, but D and trimming were determined from the DNA. Among around 100,000 clones listed, over 75% were seen once. The CDR3 consists of 15 residues. Trimming shortened V by 0 bases and J by 0 bases, and 7 bases separated the two germline ends. Germline loops: CDR1 SGHRS, CDR2 YFSETQ.

Sample: peripheral blood. This clonotype was sampled from a man between 50 and 59 years old with acute or convalescent COVID-19. The gene calls are TRBV5-1 and TRBJ1-5; D remains ambiguous. The CDR3 sequence: CASSLDSYSNQPQHF. The CDR3 nucleotides read TGCGCCAGCAGCTTGGACAGCTATAGCAATCAGCCCCAGCATTTT.